This entry lists 17 T cell receptor beta chains sequenced from one sample in a study of blood T cell repertoires in COVID-19. The assay was immunoSEQ multiplex PCR, and TCRdb's table has in-frame clones only and misses some. The sample yields nearly 250,000 clones, 75% to 85% seen once. The sequenced sample was PBMCs or T cells enriched from blood (not recorded which). The receptors derive from a woman between 50 and 59 years old with acute COVID-19.

This clone was seen only once. The genes are TRBV6-1 and TRBJ1-1; 10 positions match TRBD1. Germline CDR1 is MNHNS and CDR2 is SASEGT. V dropped 6 bases and J dropped 11; count of bases not matched to a gene: 15. The CDR3 sequence is 15 residues long. DNA for the CDR3: TGTGCCAGCAGGGTTGGACAGGGGGTGGCCGCCAGGGCTTTCTTT. Translation: CASRVGQGVAARAFF.

The chain uses TRBV12-5 and TRBJ1-6, with D possibly TRBD1 on 5 matching bases. The CDR3 runs to 16 residues. Germline CDR1 is LGHNT and CDR2 is FRNRAP. Trimming stripped 2 bases from V and 6 bases from J, with 14 bases between. CDR3 protein: CASGLPGSGGNSPLHF. The CDR3 region has the DNA TGTGCTAGTGGTTTGCCGGGGTCCGGGGGTAATTCACCCCTCCACTTT.

This clone came up a few times. The chain combines TRBV7-9 with TRBJ2-7; 8 nucleotides agree with TRBD2. The germline V gene encodes CDR1 SEHNR and CDR2 FQNEAQ (reference sequence). The CDR3 runs 19 residues. The J segment lost 2 bases and the V segment lost 5 bases, leaving 20 bases of the junction unmatched. The CDR3, as DNA: TGTGCCAGCAGCCCCTCCGTGGGGAGGCGGGGGGCTGCCACCTACGAGCAGTACTTC. It encodes CASSPSVGRRGAATYEQYF.

The genes are TRBV7-2 and TRBJ1-5; 8 bases are shared with TRBD1. The CDR3 length is 16 residues. Germline V gives CDR1 SGHTA, CDR2 FQGNSA. The junction had 10 bases not matched to a gene; V was cut back by 5 bases and J by 4 bases. CDR3 nucleotides: TGTGCCAGCAGCCAAGGGGGGACAGGCGTTAATCAGCCCCAGCATTTT. It yields the protein CASSQGGTGVNQPQHF.

The gene calls are TRBV11-2 and TRBJ2-3; TRBD1 agrees at 8 bases. Germline loops: CDR1 SGHAT, CDR2 FQNNGV. The CDR3 length is 15 residues. J lost 2 bases, V lost 2 bases, and 3 bases had no gene match. This CDR3 reads CASSLYRGSTDTQYF. The CDR3 DNA reads TGTGCCAGCAGCTTATACAGGGGGTCCACAGATACGCAGTATTTT.

The J gene is TRBJ1-1, the V gene TRBV3-1 (or the pseudogene TRBV3-2), with 7 bases matching TRBD1. Germline V gives CDR1 LGHDT, CDR2 YNNKEL (reference sequence). The CDR3 is 14 residues long. The J segment lost 9 bases and the V segment lost 0 bases, leaving 7 bases of the junction unmatched. This CDR3 is CASSQEGSGGKAFF. The CDR3 region has the DNA TGTGCCAGCAGCCAAGAAGGTTCAGGGGGTAAAGCTTTCTTT.

This chain links TRBV6-5 with TRBJ2-7; possibly TRBD1 for D (6 bases). Germline V gene data show CDR1 as MNHEY and CDR2 as SVGAGI. Trimming took off 6 bases at V and 7 bases at J, with 16 bases between the two ends. The CDR3 is 13 residues long. CDR3 nucleotides: TGTGCCAGCAGAAAAAAACAGGGTCGAGAGCAGTACTTC. Translating it yields CASRKKQGREQYF.

The CDR3 sequence is CASRGASSGNTIYF. The CDR3 DNA reads as TGTGCCAGCAGAGGGGCCTCCTCTGGAAACACCATATATTTT. The chain is built from TRBV27 and TRBJ1-3; tentative D call: TRBD1 (5 bases). The V end lost 6 bases, the J end lost 0 bases, and 9 bases lay between the germline ends. This CDR3 is built from 14 residues. Per germline, CDR1 MNHEY and CDR2 SMNVEV (reference sequence).

This chain connects TRBV7-6 to TRBJ2-3; no clear D gene. The CDR3 consists of 16 residues. Germline CDR1 reads SGHVS; CDR2 reads FNYEAQ. V lost 1 base and J lost 2, with 13 bases in between. CDR3 amino acids: CASSLGVGRNTDTQYF. The CDR3 DNA follows: TGTGCCAGCAGCTTAGGTGTGGGCAGGAACACAGATACGCAGTATTTT.

This sequence joins TRBV19 and TRBJ2-1; D call uncertain. The CDR3 has 11 residues. The V gene lost 1 base and the J gene lost 13 bases, with 8 bases spanning the gap. CDR1 is LNHDA, CDR2 SQIVND, per germline (reference sequence). The CDR3 DNA follows: TGTGCCAGTAGTATAGGGCTGGCTCAGTTCTTC. Protein product: CASSIGLAQFF. Looking up the rest from reference TRBV19 and TRBJ2-1 gives the full variable domain: DGGITQSPKYLFRKEGQNVTLSCEQNLNHDAMYWYRQDPGQGLRLIYYSQIVNDFQKGDIAEGYSVSREKKESFPLTVTSAQKNPTAFYLCASSIGLAQFFGPGTRLTVL.

The chain uses TRBV5-4 and TRBJ1-6; D call uncertain. The germline V gene encodes CDR1 SGHNT and CDR2 YYREEE (reference sequence). The CDR3 consists of 15 residues. V lost 0 bases, J lost 7 bases, and 11 bases lay in between. For the CDR3, the DNA is TGTGCCAGCAGCTTGGAAGGATCTAGGAATTCACCCCTCCACTTT. This codes for CASSLEGSRNSPLHF.

This clone was counted a single time. The genes are TRBV27 and TRBJ1-4; D call uncertain. The CDR3 contains 13 residues. Deletions cut 3 bases from V and 5 bases from J, with 7 bases between. Germline V gives CDR1 MNHEY, CDR2 SMNVEV (reference sequence). The CDR3: CASSFYSNEKLFF. The CDR3 DNA reads TGTGCCAGCAGTTTTTATTCGAATGAAAAACTGTTTTTT.

The CDR3 DNA is TGTGCCAGCAGTCCACTAGCGGGGGTAAAAGAGACCCAGTACTTC. Its translation is CASSPLAGVKETQYF. The chain recombines TRBV4-2 with TRBJ2-5; 11 nucleotides match TRBD2. Germline V CDR1 and CDR2: LGHNA, YNFKEQ. V lost 6 bases and J lost 3; bases outside the gene matches: 6. This CDR3 has 15 amino acids.

This sequence joins TRBV12-5 and TRBJ2-1; 13 bases map to TRBD2. The germline V gene encodes CDR1 LGHNT and CDR2 FRNRAP. The CDR3 contains 17 residues. After removal of 1 base from V and 7 bases from J, the junction contained 7 bases not matched to a gene. CDR3 sequence reads: CASGLASTSGGANEQFF. The CDR3, as DNA: TGTGCTAGTGGTTTGGCCAGCACTAGCGGGGGGGCGAATGAGCAGTTCTTC. Combining the CDR3 with reference TRBV12-5 and TRBJ2-1 gives the whole variable domain DARVTQTPRHKVTEMGQEVTMRCQPILGHNTVFWYRQTMMQGLELLAYFRNRAPLDDSGMPKDRFSAEMPDATLATLKIQPSEPRDSAVYFCASGLASTSGGANEQFFGPGTRLTVL.

The chain carries TRBV7-2 and TRBJ1-2, with a possible D match to TRBD1 (6 bases). Germline assignment: CDR1 SGHTA and CDR2 FQGNSA. Deletions cut 1 base from V and 6 bases from J, with 12 bases between. The CDR3 extends over 14 amino acids. The CDR3 coding sequence is TGTGCCAGCAGCTTAGGCGAGGGGGGGCATGGCTACACCTTC. Translation: CASSLGEGGHGYTF. Complete variable domain (other parts from reference TRBV7-2 and TRBJ1-2): GAGVSQSPSNKVTEKGKDVELRCDPISGHTALYWYRQSLGQGLEFLIYFQGNSAPDKSGLPSDRFSAERTGGSVSTLTIQRTQQEDSAVYLCASSLGEGGHGYTFGSGTRLTVV.

This chain connects TRBV29-1 to TRBJ1-2, with 8 bases that match TRBD1. The CDR3 is 14 residues long. Per germline, CDR1 SQVTM and CDR2 ANQGSEA. The trim removed 4 bases at V and 0 bases at J, leaving 4 bases unmatched. The chain's CDR3 is CSVVRTGTNYGYTF. Here the CDR3 DNA reads TGCAGCGTTGTCCGGACAGGGACTAACTATGGCTACACCTTC.

This clone has just a few counts. This sequence joins TRBV18 and TRBJ2-1, with D possibly matching TRBD2 (6 bases). The CDR3 loop spans 13 amino acids. CDR1 is KGHSH, CDR2 LQKENI, per germline. Trimming stripped 6 bases from V and 5 bases from J, with 11 bases between. The CDR3, as DNA: TGTGCCAGCTCTAGGGGACTGGACAATGAGCAGTTCTTC. Translation gives CASSRGLDNEQFF.